This entry concerns a single T cell receptor beta chain. Its antigen is not yet known. Base qualities are missing; no much larger clone stands one base away. Via the germline V gene (reference sequence), CDR1 is MNHNY and CDR2 SVGAGI. Trimming at the junction amounts to 4 bases on V and 7 bases on J, and the germline ends lie 11 bases apart. The CDR3 contains 12 residues, cysteine and phenylalanine counted. Only the CDR3 DNA is retained, 36 bases long and in frame from the first base. Healthy HIV-negative adults with no recently reported acute infections or vaccinations were included as donors. Only Caucasian adults living in Nashville, Tennessee, USA were represented among the donors. CD4+ T cells were enriched through magnetic negative selection, after which naive cells were positively selected on CD45RA and the remaining negative fraction served as the memory subset. After blood collection by leukapheresis, PBMCs were isolated using Ficoll-Histopaque density gradient centrifugation and then cryopreserved in the vapor phase of liquid nitrogen. Analytical flow cytometry was used to check the purity and quantity of every magnetically sorted T cell population. Genomic DNA was isolated from each sorted fraction and quantified by UV absorbance on a Nanodrop 2000c.

This entry belongs to a study of shared clonotypes between healthy human individuals (dated by TCRdb to 2020 to 2022). Regarding the complete study: A couple of women and three men aged 18 to 49 years were included in the cohort. For each donor, three plates each were used for CD4 naive and CD4 memory, two plates were used for CD8 naive, and one plate was used for CD8 memory. Blood TCR repertoires of about five healthy adults were deeply sequenced to estimate repertoire size and the extent of clonotype sharing between individuals. To increase sequencing depth and limit assay-specific biases, different laboratories used diverse techniques to prepare libraries and sequence TCR repertoires. Each donor's leukapheresis produced roughly between roughly 0.94 and 9.5 billion PBMCs.

Using the deep immunoSEQ assay, TCR CDR3 regions were amplified from genomic DNA by multiplex PCR. For each cell subset, the extracted genomic DNA was distributed evenly across all wells of several immunoSEQ 96-well plates, and each plate served as one replicate. For sorted subsets, roughly 0.2 ug genomic DNA, equal to approximately 30,000 T cell genomes, was loaded into each replicate PCR. Purified libraries were measured with a Qubit 3.0 fluorometer, size-checked on a Bioanalyzer 2100, and measured again with the KAPA Library Quantification kit. Every immunoSEQ 96-well plate was sequenced on a dedicated single-read 150-cycle Illumina NextSeq 550 flow cell. The source study handled its data this way. Because only junctional sequences without quality scores were contained in the immunoSEQ output, filtering matching that applied to full-length reads could not be performed. To assign V/J genes and CDR3, sequences were annotated using PyIR, a Python wrapper for IgBLAST v1.9, with IMGT germline references. Reads with weak V/J assignments (E-value above 1e-6), missing CDR3, stop codons, out-of-frame junctions, or ambiguous translated residues were removed. V3J clonotypes were defined as sequences sharing an identical inferred V gene, J gene, and CDR3 amino acid sequence. The percentage overlap between two repertoires was calculated by dividing the number of shared unique clonotypes by the size of the smaller repertoire. Repertoire richness was assessed with RTK rarefaction, the Chao1 estimator, and Recon v2.1 estimates of unobserved clonotypes. Generation probabilities for all TCRbeta clonotypes obtained by the gDNA method from a few donors were computed using OLGA. TCRdb took this table from immuneACCESS and kept in-frame rearrangements with V and J called. Such tables lack part of the clones; where checked against another copy, unresolved V genes explain under half of the gap, and the rest is unexplained. That table furnishes V, J and clone size, whereas the DNA furnished D and trimming. The sample table holds roughly 500,000 clones, of which almost 97% were seen once. Together, the top ten hold about 0.054% of the sample.

The study at large found these results: Because the study included only a small number of donors, the genetic and exposure-history diversity represented was limited. Roughly 5.2% of naive CD4, more than 3% of naive CD8, about 2.4% of memory CD4, and 0.4% of memory CD8 clonotypes were shared across several donors. Estimated clonotype richness was generally larger for naive than for memory subsets. Sampling was limited to blood, and TCR repertoires in tissue likely differ from TCR repertoires in blood. Clonotypes shared by all four sorted-subset donors showed higher generation probabilities than non-shared clonotypes. Based on pairwise subsampling, the degree of clonotype sharing among donors was expected to be affected by sequencing depth. Even with the large sequencing depth, rarefaction of the sorted-subset datasets indicated that sequencing was incomplete.

Sequencing was performed on naive CD4+ T cells sorted from blood. The cell subset or site label on this specimen signifies: CD45RA+ positively selected. The source is a woman in her 30s in good health. The receptor chain draws on TRBV6-6 and TRBJ2-7, with the D gene not confidently named. The CDR3 here reads CASSLDLGEQYF. Read as DNA, the sequence is TGTGCCAGCAGTTTGGATCTCGGAGAGCAGTACTTC.